Listed here is a single T cell receptor (beta chain). No antigen is known for it. Only in-frame clones appear in the TCRdb table, and some are missing; sequencing was by immunoSEQ multiplex PCR. The data hold some 16,000 clones, with roughly nine tenths observed a single time. Trimming pared 2 bases from V and 0 bases from J, leaving 12 bases between. Germline V lookup: CDR1 SGHVS, CDR2 FNYEAQ. This CDR3 comprises 16 residues. These data originate in a study of lymphopenia after photon versus proton radiotherapy. Study-wide results and caveats: Better survival with proton therapy was suggested as possible, not demonstrated.

This TCR was sampled from an older woman with cholangiocarcinoma. Some clones in this sample may be carry-over from other donors' samples. The material was peripheral blood, obtained from a patient treated with proton-based radiotherapy. The V gene is TRBV7-6, the J gene TRBJ2-3, with D hard to call. CDR3 sequence: CASSLLSPQSTDTQYF. The CDR3 coding sequence is TGTGCCAGCAGCTTATTATCCCCCCAGAGCACAGATACGCAGTATTTT.